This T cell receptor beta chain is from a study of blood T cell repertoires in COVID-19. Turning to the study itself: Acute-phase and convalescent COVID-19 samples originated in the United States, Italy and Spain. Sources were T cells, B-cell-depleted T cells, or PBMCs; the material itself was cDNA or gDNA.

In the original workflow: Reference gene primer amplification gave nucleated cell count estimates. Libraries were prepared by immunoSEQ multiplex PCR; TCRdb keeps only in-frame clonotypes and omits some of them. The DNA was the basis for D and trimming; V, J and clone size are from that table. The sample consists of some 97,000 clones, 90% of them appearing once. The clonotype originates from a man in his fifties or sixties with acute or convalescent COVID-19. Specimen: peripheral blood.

CDR3 in amino acids: CASSLGGLAGDNEQFF. CDR3 bases: TGTGCCAGCAGCTTAGGGGGACTAGCGGGGGACAATGAGCAGTTCTTC. The J gene is TRBJ2-1, the V gene TRBV7-2; TRBD2 matches at 14 bases. The germline V gene has CDR1 SGHTA and CDR2 FQGNSA. CDR3 length: 16 residues. V was pared by 1 base and J by 5 bases, with 1 base of the junction left unmatched.